This T cell receptor (beta chain) was captured in a study of cytomegalovirus exposure and HLA in healthy donors (dated by TCRdb to between 2016 and 2019). Turning to the overall study: In an earlier analysis of approximately 500 of the donors, around 290 Gb of sequence data and 90 million to 120 million unique TCR beta sequences from about 179 million T cells were reported. About 300 gigabases of sequencing data and approximately 92 million unique TCR sequences made up an early release that covered under 750 HLA-typed donors. The genetic ancestry cluster associated with self-reported Caucasian donors included over 65% of the 300 to 400 genotyped donors. The aim of the study was to test whether cataloging public T cell receptors could identify signatures of past pathogen exposure. The study used immunosequencing to profile the T cell repertoires of approximately 650 subjects and linked those repertoires to cytomegalovirus serostatus. A separate validation cohort of approximately 130 different subjects was used in addition to the roughly 700-subject first cohort. To predict cytomegalovirus infection status, the study brought together high-throughput TCR immunosequencing, statistical association of individual TCRs with disease status, and machine learning. In a later analysis, previously published TCR beta repertoires from some 640 donors were re-analyzed and high-resolution HLA genotyping was added so that TCR occurrence patterns could be studied. Rather than drawing on any new phenotypic data, the later analysis identified candidate immune exposures from TCR beta sequences and the way those sequences occurred across donors. To decide whether each TCR beta V gene segment behaved as functional or pseudogenic, an earlier analysis of approximately 590 of the donors relied on high-throughput TCR beta sequencing. Alongside the repertoire data, information on donor age, sex, ethnicity and CMV serostatus was compiled. A later genetic analysis used genome-wide SNP genotypes for about three fifths of the roughly 700 donors, treating that subset as a discovery cohort. All discovery cohort repertoires had been generated using a single sequencing platform. Class I and class II HLA loci were covered by the typing at four-digit resolution. Typing coverage varied by locus: 629-630 donors for A, B, C, DRB1 and DQB1; more than 500 for DQA1; approximately 570 for DPA1; approximately 470 for DPB1. A handful of DR-DQ haplotypes were handled as single units for association and clustering because linkage in the cohort was strong. Among roughly 400 genotyped donors of the cohort, an average of about 220,000 unique TCR beta nucleotide sequences was sequenced per donor, of which about 18% were non-productive.

The investigation overall reported the following: In an earlier analysis of about 600 of the donors, most TCR beta V segments appeared in productive rearrangements about 87% or about 30% of the time, broadly matching IMGT annotations. The study gave a list of over 150 TCR beta chains associated with cytomegalovirus. In vitro tests confirmed that a few of the cytomegalovirus-associated TCR beta chains recognize cytomegalovirus antigens. The classifier was reported to diagnose cytomegalovirus status with high specificity and sensitivity in both the original and validation cohorts. Immune exposure information for the cohort was limited to CMV serostatus. In a later analysis, HLA-associated TCR beta chains were found to be more clonally expanded and to have lower generation probabilities than equally common non-associated chains. Because counts were too low, approximately 18 rarely observed V segments, including chromosome 9 orphons, were excluded from the earlier analysis of some 540 of the donors. A later analysis found that TCR association rates varied across HLA loci, with DRB1 alleles showing the most associated TCRs and HLA-C alleles the fewest. The cohort was sequenced for TCR beta chains only, and without alpha or paired-chain data the features that could be detected were limited. When HLA alleles, especially DR and DQ, strongly co-occurred, TCR associations were difficult to assign to individual alleles. A cluster of highly shared sequence variants was judged likely to be a technical artifact of the sequencing pipeline. A later genetic analysis reported fewer N-insertions in productive TCRs among donors in an Asian-associated ancestry cluster than the approximately 700-donor mean. Several of the top co-occurrence clusters appeared to be linked to parvovirus B19, influenza, CMV and Epstein-Barr virus, according to a later analysis. In a later analysis, most CMV-associated TCR beta chains were found to appear HLA-restricted, with HLA associations seemingly driven largely by CMV exposure. A later analysis associated 16,951 TCR beta sequences with specific HLA alleles at a false discovery rate of 0.05. HLA typing was unavailable for some donors at each locus, so association tests used only the typed subset. In a later genetic analysis, a missense DCLRE1C variant was associated with V-gene and J-gene trimming of TCR beta chains, and the association was replicated in an independent cohort. Linkage disequilibrium might explain the correlated functional status among segregating V segments, but an unknown experimental factor could not be excluded. The authors suggested that the approach could potentially be extended to other disease states and immunological phenotypes. A further reported finding was that TCR beta sequences accurately predicted the HLA-A and HLA-B alleles for most subjects in the first cohort. Sequencing depth was assumed to be roughly uniform across donors in the presence/absence analyses, though that assumption may not hold. Most TCR sequences were seen in very few donors, while some public TCRs were found in many individuals.

The library was obtained by the immunoSEQ multiplex PCR assay. A mixture of 60 forward primers for TCR Vbeta segments and 13 reverse primers for TCR Jbeta segments was used in the multiplex PCR. A multiplex PCR assay on genomic DNA amplified the CDR3 region of rearranged TCR beta genes. The Illumina HiSeq System was used to sequence the amplified TCR beta libraries as 87-base-pair reads. The study's processing was this. A later analysis counted approximately 74 million unique TCR beta chains across the 690 or so repertoires, and around 9.9 million of these chains were shared by at least two donors. Raw reads were error-corrected and collapsed into unique sequences with a nearest-neighbor algorithm that merged closely related sequences to remove PCR and sequencing errors. To assign V, D and J gene segments, CDR3 sequences were aligned to IMGT reference sequences. For a sequence to be retained, a match of at least six nucleotides to both a V gene segment and a J gene segment was required. Rearrangements were called productive when the CDR3 lacked stop codons and stayed in frame with V and J; all others were non-productive. Following IMGT convention, CDR3 was defined as the stretch from the second conserved V-encoded cysteine to the conserved J-encoded phenylalanine. Sequences without an unambiguous match to a single V gene segment were excluded from the earlier analysis of about 630 of the donors. In an earlier analysis of 587 of the donors, V segments were called functional above 56.7% productive rearrangements and were called segregating when the between-donor standard deviation exceeded 5%. A statistical classification framework was built for diagnosing cytomegalovirus status from the catalog of TCR beta chain sequences. In a later analysis, TCR nucleotide sequences were compared against IMGT/GENE-DB human TR gene sequences so that V and J genes could be assigned. A later analysis assigned CDR3 sequences and most-parsimonious VDJ recombination scenarios with the TCRdist pipeline. In a later analysis, each TCR beta chain was defined by its CDR3 amino acid sequence together with its V-gene family, and reads without a unique V-gene family were excluded. As a way to deal with suspected cross-contamination and a sequencing artifact, a later analysis dropped 450 to 600 nucleotide sequences that were highly shared and had low generation probability. In a later analysis, a clonal expansion index for each public chain was calculated from normalized within-repertoire ranks of inferred template counts. Generation probabilities in a later analysis came from a VDJ recombination model fitted to out-of-frame rearrangements, and those results were checked against IGoR. In a later analysis, TCR-TCR, TCR-HLA and TCR-CMV co-occurrence was scored with hypergeometric tests, and a repertoire-size bias correction was applied to TCR pairs. False discovery rates were estimated in a later analysis by permuting HLA or CMV assignments 20 times. In a later analysis, co-occurring TCRs were grouped using DBSCAN, with TCRdist sequence similarity added in when clustering inside HLA-allele-positive subsets. For co-occurrence clustering, repertoires with fewer than 30,000 or more than 120,000 public chains were excluded, along with five or six repertoires with anomalous nucleotide sharing. TCRdb re-hosts the immuneACCESS table, in-frame sequences only. Its copies lack some clones; in the studies checked, an unresolved V gene accounts for under half of them, and the cause for the rest is not known. V and J calls and clone size are given by that table; D and trimming were obtained from the DNA. The sample table lists under 85,000 clones, just over 65% of them with a count of one. The ten top clones hold roughly 9.7% of the sample.

This clone was seen only a few times. Its antigen specificity is not known. No base-level quality is on record; no much larger clone is a single base apart. The cohort comprised approximately 700 healthy bone marrow donors. Cohort members were all nominally healthy when sampled, although unrecorded immune exposures were likely present. The donor tested CMV seronegative, placing the donor among the 300 to 450 seronegative members of the cohort. Each donor provided a peripheral blood sample, and peripheral blood mononuclear cells were used for TCR beta sequencing. Genomic DNA was extracted from the blood cell samples with the Qiagen DNeasy Blood Extraction Kit. This receptor was obtained from a woman in her twenties or thirties in good health and CMV-seronegative. What was sequenced was PBMCs.

This receptor carries the CDR3 CASSEASGQGAGELFF. The DNA sequence follows: TGTGCCAGCAGTGAAGCGTCCGGTCAGGGGGCCGGGGAGCTGTTTTTT. The chain is encoded by TRBV6-1 joined to TRBJ2-2, and 7 bases in between align with TRBD1. From the cysteine through the phenylalanine, the CDR3 covers 16 amino acids. The DNA shown is the 48-base CDR3, in frame from base 1. V loses 0 bases at its end and J loses 6 bases; junction bases beyond the gene matches: 7. Via the germline V gene, CDR1 is MNHNS and CDR2 SASEGT.